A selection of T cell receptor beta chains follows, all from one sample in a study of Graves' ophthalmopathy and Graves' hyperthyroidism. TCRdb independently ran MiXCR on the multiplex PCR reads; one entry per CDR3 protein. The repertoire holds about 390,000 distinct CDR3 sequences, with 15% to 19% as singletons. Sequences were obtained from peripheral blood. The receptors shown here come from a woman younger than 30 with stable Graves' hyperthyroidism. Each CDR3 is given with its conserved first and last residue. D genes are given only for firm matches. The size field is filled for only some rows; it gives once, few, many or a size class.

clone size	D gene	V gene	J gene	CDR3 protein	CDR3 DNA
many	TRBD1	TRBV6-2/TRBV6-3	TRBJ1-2	CASSYSGQGTGYTF	TGTGCCAGCAGTTACTCCGGACAGGGTACCGGCTACACCTTC
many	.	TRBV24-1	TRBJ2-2	CATSDLLYTGELFF	TGTGCCACCAGTGATTTGCTTTACACCGGGGAGCTGTTTTTT
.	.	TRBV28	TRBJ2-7	CASSPSGETYEQYF	TGTGCCAGCAGCCCTTCAGGGGAGACCTACGAGCAGTACTTC
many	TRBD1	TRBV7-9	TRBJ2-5	CASSFGIGQGATETQYF	TGTGCCAGCAGCTTTGGGATAGGACAGGGGGCAACGGAGACCCAGTACTTC
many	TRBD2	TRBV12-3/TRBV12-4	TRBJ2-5	CASSPTGLAGDETQYF	TGTGCCAGCAGTCCCACAGGGCTAGCGGGGGATGAGACCCAGTACTTC
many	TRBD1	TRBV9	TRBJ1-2	CASSGRSQGAHYGYTF	TGTGCCAGCAGCGGAAGGAGTCAGGGGGCACACTATGGCTACACCTTC
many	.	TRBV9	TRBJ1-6	CASSDYNSPLHF	TGTGCCAGCAGTGACTATAATTCACCCCTCCACTTT
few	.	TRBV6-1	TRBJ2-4	CASSEFSPSSIQYF	TGTGCCAGCAGTGAATTCTCCCCGTCCAGCATTCAGTACTTC
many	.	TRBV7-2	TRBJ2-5	CASSLASVAGFETQYF	TGTGCCAGCAGCTTAGCGAGTGTTGCGGGGTTTGAGACCCAGTACTTC
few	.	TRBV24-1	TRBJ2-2	CATSDLQEGGELFF	TGTGCCACCAGTGATTTGCAAGAGGGAGGGGAGCTGTTTTTT
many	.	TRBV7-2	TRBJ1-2	CASSLKGRSYGYTF	TGTGCCAGCAGCTTGAAGGGACGGAGCTATGGCTACACCTTC
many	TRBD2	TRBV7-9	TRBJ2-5	CASSFVLSGEETQYF	TGTGCCAGCAGCTTCGTACTTAGCGGGGAAGAGACCCAGTACTTC
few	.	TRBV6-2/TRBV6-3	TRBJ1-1	CASKDPSTEAFF	TGTGCCAGCAAAGACCCCAGTACTGAAGCTTTCTTT
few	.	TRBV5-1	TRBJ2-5	CASSLPDYSTQETQYF	TGCGCCAGCAGCCTCCCCGACTACTCTACGCAAGAGACCCAGTACTTC
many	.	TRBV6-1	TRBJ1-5	CASSELSQGYQPQHF	TGTGCCAGCAGTGAGCTTTCCCAGGGGTATCAGCCCCAGCATTTT
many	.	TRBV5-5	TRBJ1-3	CASSLEHSGNTIYF	TGTGCCAGCAGCTTGGAACACTCTGGAAACACCATATATTTT
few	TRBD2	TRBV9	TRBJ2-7	CASSPEGGGGPYEQYF	TGTGCCAGCAGCCCAGAGGGCGGGGGGGGACCCTACGAGCAGTACTTC
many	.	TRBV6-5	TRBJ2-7	CASSFPSTGRYEQYF	TGTGCCAGCAGTTTCCCTTCGACAGGGAGGTACGAGCAGTACTTC
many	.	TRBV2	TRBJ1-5	CASSEPPAISNQPQHF	TGTGCCAGCAGTGAACCTCCCGCCATTAGCAATCAGCCCCAGCATTTT
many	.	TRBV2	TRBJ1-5	CASSGWDQPQHF	TGTGCCAGCAGTGGATGGGATCAGCCCCAGCATTTT
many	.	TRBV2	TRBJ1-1	CASRWGMNTEAFF	TGTGCCAGCAGATGGGGCATGAACACTGAAGCTTTCTTT
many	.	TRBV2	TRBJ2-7	CASDPSLKWSPSYEQYF	TGTGCCAGCGACCCCTCCCTAAAGTGGAGCCCCTCCTACGAGCAGTACTTC
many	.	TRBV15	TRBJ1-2	CATSRDLTEYGYTF	TGTGCCACCAGCAGAGATCTGACCGAGTATGGCTACACCTTC
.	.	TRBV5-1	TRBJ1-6	CASSPNTLGGGSPLHF	TGCGCCAGCAGCCCCAACACGTTAGGGGGAGGGTCACCCCTCCACTTT
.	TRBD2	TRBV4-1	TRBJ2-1	CASSQAPGLAYNEQFF	TGCGCCAGCAGCCAAGCCCCGGGACTAGCCTACAATGAGCAGTTCTTC
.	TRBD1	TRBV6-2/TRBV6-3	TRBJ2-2	CASSYTDRGVGELFF	TGTGCCAGCAGTTACACCGACAGGGGTGTCGGGGAGCTGTTTTTT
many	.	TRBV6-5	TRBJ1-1	CASSYPGQGAFF	TGTGCCAGCAGTTACCCGGGACAAGGAGCTTTCTTT
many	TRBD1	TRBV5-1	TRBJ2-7	CASSRGQGAVYEQYF	TGCGCCAGCAGCCGGGGACAGGGGGCCGTCTACGAGCAGTACTTC
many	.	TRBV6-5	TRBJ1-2	CASSITLSGYTF	TGTGCCAGCAGTATTACTCTAAGTGGCTACACCTTC
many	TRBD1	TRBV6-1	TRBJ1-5	CASRKGQSRNQPQHF	TGTGCCAGCAGGAAGGGACAGAGCAGAAATCAGCCCCAGCATTTT
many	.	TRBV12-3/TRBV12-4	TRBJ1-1	CASSLNPGVTEAFF	TGTGCCAGCAGCCTTAACCCAGGGGTCACTGAAGCTTTCTTT
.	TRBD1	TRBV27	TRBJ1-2	CASSLWGTGGGYTF	TGTGCCAGCAGTTTATGGGGGACAGGGGGCGGCTACACCTTC
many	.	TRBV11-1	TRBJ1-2	CASSFDQRAVGYGYTF	TGTGCCAGCAGCTTTGATCAAAGGGCGGTCGGCTATGGCTACACCTTC
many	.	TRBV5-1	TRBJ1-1	CASSLDREVAEAFF	TGCGCCAGCAGCTTGGACAGGGAAGTCGCTGAAGCTTTCTTT
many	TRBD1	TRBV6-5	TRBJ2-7	CASSYSRGPYKQYF	TGTGCCAGCAGTTACTCGAGGGGGCCCTACAAGCAGTACTTC
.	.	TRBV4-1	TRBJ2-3	CASSTLRGALTDTQYF	TGCGCCAGCAGCACCCTCCGGGGGGCGCTGACAGATACGCAGTATTTT
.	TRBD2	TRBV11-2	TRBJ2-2	CASSQTGRGGDTGELFF	TGTGCCAGCAGCCAGACCGGGCGGGGGGGCGACACCGGGGAGCTGTTTTTT
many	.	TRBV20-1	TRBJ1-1	CSVSLDIEGTEAFF	TGCAGTGTGAGTCTTGACATCGAAGGCACTGAAGCTTTCTTT
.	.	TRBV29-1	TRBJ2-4	CSVVPGASDIQYF	TGCAGCGTTGTTCCAGGGGCGTCAGACATTCAGTACTTC
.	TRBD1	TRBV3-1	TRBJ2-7	CASSQDRPGQGGQGSYEQYF	TGTGCCAGCAGCCAAGACCGACCAGGACAGGGGGGTCAAGGCTCCTACGAGCAGTACTTC
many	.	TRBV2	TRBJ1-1	CASSERSGDYTEAFF	TGTGCCAGCAGTGAACGGTCAGGGGACTACACTGAAGCTTTCTTT
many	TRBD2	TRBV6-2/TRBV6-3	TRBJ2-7	CASSYAAGGTDEQYF	TGTGCCAGCAGTTACGCAGCGGGGGGTACCGACGAGCAGTACTTC
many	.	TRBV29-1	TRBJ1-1	CSVELVSREAFF	TGCAGCGTTGAACTAGTCTCACGGGAAGCTTTCTTT
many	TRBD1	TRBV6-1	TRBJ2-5	CASLPQRRQGQETKYF	TGTGCCAGCTTACCCCAACGGAGACAGGGCCAAGAGACCAAGTACTTC
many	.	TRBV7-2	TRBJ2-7	CASSFRTSEQYF	TGTGCCAGCAGCTTCAGGACAAGCGAGCAGTACTTC
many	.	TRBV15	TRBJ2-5	CATSSLGQSQETQYF	TGTGCCACCAGCAGCCTTGGACAGTCCCAAGAGACCCAGTACTTC
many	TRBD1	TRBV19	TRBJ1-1	CASSIVSAHPGQGPEAFF	TGTGCCAGTAGTATTGTGTCAGCGCACCCGGGACAGGGCCCTGAAGCTTTCTTT
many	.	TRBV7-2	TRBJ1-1	CASSSDTFLNTEAFF	TGTGCCAGCAGTTCAGACACTTTTCTAAACACTGAAGCTTTCTTT
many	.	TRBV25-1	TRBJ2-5	CASSVGVPQAQETQYF	TGTGCCAGCAGCGTAGGAGTCCCCCAGGCGCAAGAGACCCAGTACTTC
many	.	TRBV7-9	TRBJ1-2	CASSLGTAANYGYTF	TGTGCCAGCAGCTTAGGAACCGCAGCTAACTATGGCTACACCTTC
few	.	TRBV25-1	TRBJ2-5	CASSDRVVETQYF	TGTGCCAGCAGTGACAGGGTAGTAGAGACCCAGTACTTC